The 32 T cell receptor beta chains presented below share a single source sample, sequenced in a study of T-cell memory formation after mild COVID-19. MiXCR, applied by TCRdb to the 5' RACE reads, yields one record per CDR3 protein. The table shows some 250,000 distinct CDR3 sequences, with roughly 9.4% occurring only once. Material for sequencing was PBMCs or a T cell subset sorted from them (not recorded which). The source of these receptors is a man aged 18 to 29 who had mild COVID-19 (a few samples of this study predate the infection). Cell type and time point are not known.

This clonotype was counted at least ten times. The chain joins TRBV24-1 to TRBJ2-5; 9 nucleotides line up with TRBD1. Germline CDR1 and CDR2: KGHDR and SFDVKD. This CDR3 has 15 amino acids. The V segment lost 5 bases and the J segment 2 bases; nucleotides outside the gene matches: 5. The CDR3 spells CATSGNRGLQETQYF. CDR3 coding DNA: TGTGCCACCAGTGGAAACAGGGGGCTTCAAGAGACCCAGTACTTC.

The V call is TRBV12-3 or TRBV12-4, the J call TRBJ2-3; D may be TRBD2 (6 bases). Trimming removed 6 bases at V and 3 bases at J, with 31 bases between. This CDR3 is built from 20 residues. The CDR3 protein is CASRVKYRFIAGQTTDTQYF. The CDR3 region has the DNA TGTGCCAGCAGGGTTAAGTACAGGTTCATCGCGGGGCAGACTACAGATACGCAGTATTTT.

V is TRBV25-1 and J is TRBJ2-1, with a weak D call TRBD1 (7 bases). The CDR3 length is 15 residues. Germline V gene lookup returns CDR1 MGHDK and CDR2 SYGVNS. V dropped 6 bases and J dropped 4 bases, with 16 bases sitting between them. CDR3 DNA: TGTGCCAGCAGCCGTGGCGGGGACAGATACAATGAGCAGTTCTTC. Protein sequence: CASSRGGDRYNEQFF.

This clonotype has a handful of counts. The genes are TRBV3-1 and TRBJ1-2; D not certain. Trimming took off 3 bases at V and 6 bases at J, with 17 bases between the two ends. CDR1 and CDR2 (germline): LGHDT, YNNKEL (reference sequence). CDR3 length: 15 amino acids. The CDR3 coding sequence is TGTGCCAGCAGCCATGAATGGTCGAGGGTAAATGGCTACACCTTC. It specifies CASSHEWSRVNGYTF.

Many counts were recorded for this clonotype. The rearrangement uses TRBV5-1 and TRBJ2-7, with 7 bases fitting TRBD2. There are 14 residues in the CDR3. The V gene's germline CDR1 is SGHRS and CDR2 YFSETQ. V gave up 1 base and J gave up 5 bases; unmatched junction bases: 6. The CDR3 loop reads CASSLQSGEDEQYF. CDR3 coding DNA: TGCGCCAGCAGCTTGCAAAGCGGGGAGGACGAGCAGTACTTC.

The rearrangement joins TRBV3-1 to TRBJ1-2, with D hard to call. V dropped 4 bases and J dropped 8 bases, with 14 bases sitting between them. The CDR3 consists of 13 residues. From germline, CDR1 is LGHDT and CDR2 YNNKEL (reference sequence). As DNA, the CDR3 is TGTGCCAGCAGCCCAAGTGCGGAGCTGGGCTACACCTTC. Translation gives CASSPSAELGYTF.

The V and J genes are TRBV4-1 and TRBJ1-1; perhaps TRBD1 as D (5 bases). The CDR3 is 13 residues long. With 2 bases removed from V and 9 bases from J, the gap between germline ends came to 13 bases. Germline values: CDR1 MGHRA, CDR2 YSYEKL. This CDR3 is CASSQISPGQAFF. CDR3 DNA: TGCGCCAGCAGCCAAATCTCTCCGGGGCAAGCTTTCTTT.

This clonotype was found a few times. The V call is TRBV5-1, the J call TRBJ2-3, with D perhaps matching TRBD2 (5 bases). Per germline, CDR1 SGHRS and CDR2 YFSETQ. The CDR3 is 15 residues long. Trimming cost V 4 bases and J 2 bases, with 14 bases left between them. CDR3 DNA: TGCGCCAGCAGCCACCGAGGGCTACACACAGATACGCAGTATTTT. As protein: CASSHRGLHTDTQYF.

At least ten counts were recorded for this clonotype. The chain uses TRBV27 and TRBJ2-3; D may correspond to TRBD1 or TRBD2 (5 bases each). Looked up from germline, CDR1 is MNHEY and CDR2 is SMNVEV (reference sequence). This CDR3 contains 13 residues. V was clipped by 10 bases and J by 4 bases, with 15 bases between them. The CDR3 reads CATQPQGADTQYF. The CDR3 nucleotides read TGTGCCACCCAGCCCCAGGGAGCAGATACGCAGTATTTT.

This clonotype was seen a handful of times. This chain links TRBV10-3 with TRBJ2-2; D perhaps matches TRBD2 (5 bases). Germline CDR1 ENHRY, CDR2 SYGVKD. With 7 bases removed from V and 1 base from J, the gap between germline ends came to 10 bases. This CDR3 is built from 14 residues. This CDR3 is CAINAGWNTGELFF. Here the CDR3 DNA reads TGTGCCATCAATGCGGGTTGGAACACCGGGGAGCTGTTTTTT.

The V gene is TRBV2, the J gene TRBJ2-1; 7 nucleotides line up with TRBD1. With V trimmed by 5 bases and J by 4 bases, 8 bases remained unmatched. Germline CDR1 is SNHLY and CDR2 is FYNNEI. The CDR3 consists of 15 residues. CDR3 sequence: CASSNSGQAYNEQFF. For the CDR3, the DNA is TGTGCCAGCAGTAACTCCGGACAGGCGTACAATGAGCAGTTCTTC.

This rearrangement joins TRBV28 to TRBJ1-3; D is unclear. This CDR3 region has 15 residues. In germline, CDR1 is MDHEN, CDR2 SYDVKM. Trimming cost V 2 bases and J 8 bases, with 16 bases left between them. The CDR3 loop is CASSLPGPGGDTIYF. DNA of the CDR3: TGTGCCAGCAGTTTACCGGGCCCGGGAGGCGACACCATATATTTT.

V usage is TRBV4-2 and J usage is TRBJ2-1; TRBD1 matches 8 bases. This CDR3 comprises 17 residues. The germline gives CDR1 LGHNA, CDR2 YNFKEQ. Trimming removed 0 bases from V and 4 bases from J; junction bases left unmatched: 8. CDR3: CASSQDLGRGLYNEQFF. The CDR3 nucleotides are TGTGCCAGCAGCCAAGATCTTGGCAGGGGGCTTTACAATGAGCAGTTCTTC.

This clonotype was counted at least ten times. The chain employs TRBV21-1 and TRBJ1-5; TRBD1, as called in the table, went unchecked against the DNA. TRBV21-1 is reported as a pseudogene. CDR3 length: 15 amino acids. CDR3 DNA sequence: TGTGCCAGCAGCAAAGTCAGGGACAAAAATCAGCCCCAGCATTTT. Protein: CASSKVRDKNQPQHF.

V and J are TRBV5-1 and TRBJ2-7; D perhaps matches TRBD1 (5 bases). CDR1 is SGHRS, CDR2 YFSETQ, per germline. The CDR3 extends over 15 amino acids. V lost 4 bases and J 6 bases, leaving 20 bases between the germline ends. In DNA, the CDR3 is TGCGCCAGCAGCCAAACAGGACATCCTACTGGCGAGCAGTACGTC. Protein product: CASSQTGHPTGEQYV.

The CDR3 loop is CATSDRDRRNEKLFF. The CDR3, as DNA: TGTGCCACCAGTGACCGGGACAGGCGAAATGAAAAACTGTTTTTT. The chain has TRBV24-1 and TRBJ1-4; 8 nucleotides align to TRBD1. The CDR3 runs 15 residues. V was pared by 4 bases and J by 5 bases, with 5 bases of the junction left unmatched. Germline V lookup: CDR1 KGHDR, CDR2 SFDVKD.

A remark on this clonotype: This may arise from a read error, as a much more abundant clone is one base away. The chain carries TRBV7-2 and TRBJ2-3, with TRBD2 as a possible D gene (6 bases). The germline CDR1 and CDR2 sequences are SGHTA and FQGNSA. This CDR3 has 14 residues. This chain's CDR3 is CARSLSLATDTQYF. DNA for the CDR3: TGTGCCAGAAGCTTATCACTAGCCACAGATACGCAGTATTTT.

This clonotype was detected ten times or more. V gene TRBV7-8 combines with J gene TRBJ2-1; TRBD1 matches at 7 bases. Germline CDR1 reads SGHVS; CDR2 reads FQNEAQ. V lost 3 bases to trimming and J lost 4 bases; unmatched junction nucleotides: 6. This CDR3 comprises 15 residues. The CDR3 reads CASSLERTGYNEQFF. The CDR3 bases are TGTGCCAGCAGCTTGGAAAGGACAGGTTACAATGAGCAGTTCTTC.

In this sample, this clonotype turned up a few times. The chain couples TRBV2 to TRBJ1-1; no clear D. CDR1 SNHLY and CDR2 FYNNEI come from the germline V gene. The CDR3 has 14 amino acids. V lost 5 bases and J lost 4, with 14 bases in between. DNA of the CDR3: TGTGCCAGCAGTTCGGCGACTCGGACCACTGAAGCTTTCTTT. It specifies CASSSATRTTEAFF. Full variable domain (missing parts from reference TRBV2 and TRBJ1-1): EPEVTQTPSHQVTQMGQEVILRCVPISNHLYFYWYRQILGQKVEFLVSFYNNEISEKSEIFDDQFSVERPDGSNFTLKIRSTKLEDSAMYFCASSSATRTTEAFFGQGTRLTVV.

This clonotype turned up a few times. This chain joins TRBV6-2 or TRBV6-3 and TRBJ2-3; the D gene is possibly TRBD2 (6 bases). The CDR3 runs to 14 residues. The germline V gene encodes CDR1 MNHEY and CDR2 SVGEGT. The V end was cut by 6 bases, the J end by 4 bases, with 14 bases between. The CDR3 is CASRRLGQADTQYF. The DNA of the CDR3 is TGTGCCAGCAGAAGACTAGGGCAGGCAGATACGCAGTATTTT.

This clonotype was seen at least ten times. V usage is TRBV10-3 and J usage is TRBJ2-1; D not resolved. V gave up 8 bases and J gave up 3 bases, with 8 bases separating them. Germline lookup yields CDR1 ENHRY and CDR2 SYGVKD. The CDR3 spans 12 residues. Here the CDR3 DNA reads TGTGCCATCGGCGACAACTACAATGAGCAGTTCTTC. Translated: CAIGDNYNEQFF.

In this sample, this clonotype turned up a few times. The genes are TRBV6-6 and TRBJ2-1, with 7 positions matching TRBD1. This CDR3 has 16 residues. Germline V gene data show CDR1 as MNHNY and CDR2 as SVGAGI (reference sequence). Losses at the gene ends were 6 bases for V and 6 bases for J; bases not matched to a gene: 14. The CDR3 reads CASSHHSQGSSNEQFF. The CDR3 region has the DNA TGTGCCAGCAGCCACCATTCACAGGGGTCTTCCAATGAGCAGTTCTTC.

The chain links TRBV5-1 to TRBJ2-2; TRBD1 aligns across 9 bases. J gave up 2 bases and V 5 bases, and 10 bases lay outside the gene matches. The germline CDR1 and CDR2 sequences are SGHRS and YFSETQ. The CDR3 covers 17 residues. CDR3 DNA sequence: TGCGCCAGCAGGCCCCCGGGACAGGGTCTTAACACCGGGGAGCTGTTTTTT. As protein: CASRPPGQGLNTGELFF.

This chain links TRBV7-3 with TRBJ2-3, with a possible D match to TRBD2 (5 bases). Germline CDR1 reads SGHTA; CDR2 reads FQGTGA. The CDR3 spans 13 residues. V lost 4 bases to trimming and J lost 5 bases, with 10 bases between them. The CDR3 loop is CASSSGEKDTQYF. The CDR3 region has the DNA TGTGCCAGCAGCTCTGGGGAGAAAGATACGCAGTATTTT.

The chain recombines TRBV20-1 with TRBJ1-4; a possible D gene is TRBD1 (5 bases). CDR3 length: 14 residues. Between the trimmed V and J ends, which lost 0 bases and 8 bases, there was a span of 13 bases. The germline V gene encodes CDR1 DFQATT and CDR2 SNEGSKA (reference sequence). CDR3 protein: CSARDSGRAEKLFF. In nucleotides, the CDR3 is TGCAGTGCTAGAGATTCGGGCAGGGCCGAAAAACTGTTTTTT.

The chain joins TRBV3-1 to TRBJ1-2, with D uncertain. CDR1 is LGHDT and CDR2 is YNNKEL in the germline V gene (reference sequence). Deletions cut 4 bases from V and 3 bases from J, with 12 bases between. This CDR3 is 14 amino acids long. This CDR3 is CASSRREVDYGYTF. In DNA, the CDR3 is TGTGCCAGCAGCCGCCGAGAGGTAGACTATGGCTACACCTTC.

Only a few counts were recorded for this clonotype. The genes are TRBV4-2 and TRBJ2-6; 12 bases match TRBD2. Losses at the gene ends were 5 bases for V and 2 bases for J; bases not matched to a gene: 13. Germline CDR1 reads LGHNA; CDR2 reads YNFKEQ. This CDR3 has 20 amino acids. The CDR3 protein is CASSGLAGGPPKAGANVLTF. The CDR3 DNA reads as TGTGCCAGCAGCGGGCTAGCGGGGGGGCCTCCCAAGGCTGGGGCCAACGTCCTGACTTTC.

V usage is TRBV7-9 and J usage is TRBJ1-2, with no clear D. The CDR3 extends over 14 amino acids. The germline V gene encodes CDR1 SEHNR and CDR2 FQNEAQ (reference sequence). V was clipped by 6 bases and J by 5 bases, with 16 bases between them. CDR3 region: CASSPREQAYGYTF. CDR3 nucleotides: TGTGCCAGCAGTCCTAGGGAGCAAGCATATGGCTACACCTTC.

This clonotype was picked up many times. This sequence joins TRBV7-2 and TRBJ1-4; TRBD1 matches 7 bases. The length of the CDR3 is 15 residues. Germline assignment: CDR1 SGHTA and CDR2 FQGNSA. V lost 5 bases, J lost 8 bases, and 11 bases stayed unmatched. CDR3 in amino acids: CASSKGSTGVEKLFF. CDR3 coding DNA: TGTGCCAGCAGCAAAGGATCTACAGGGGTCGAAAAACTGTTTTTT. The variable domain in full, completed from reference TRBV7-2 and TRBJ1-4, reads GAGVSQSPSNKVTEKGKDVELRCDPISGHTALYWYRQSLGQGLEFLIYFQGNSAPDKSGLPSDRFSAERTGGSVSTLTIQRTQQEDSAVYLCASSKGSTGVEKLFFGSGTQLSVL.

The CDR3 region is CASSFARGGYEQYF. CDR3 DNA: TGTGCCAGCAGCTTTGCGCGGGGGGGCTACGAGCAGTACTTC. The chain carries TRBV7-2 and TRBJ2-7; 9 bases align to TRBD2. The CDR3 covers 14 residues. V trimming: 3 bases; J trimming: 3 bases; junction bases outside the gene matches: 3. In germline, CDR1 is SGHTA, CDR2 FQGNSA.

Ten or more counts support this clonotype. The chain uses TRBV7-2 and TRBJ2-1; D is undetermined. CDR1 and CDR2 (germline): SGHTA, FQGNSA. CDR3 length: 12 amino acids. V was trimmed by 2 bases and J by 8 bases, leaving 7 bases between them. Here the CDR3 DNA reads TGTGCCAGCAGCTTAAGTGGGTATGAGCAGTTCTTC. Its translation: CASSLSGYEQFF. Full variable domain (rest looked up from reference TRBV7-2 and TRBJ2-1): GAGVSQSPSNKVTEKGKDVELRCDPISGHTALYWYRQSLGQGLEFLIYFQGNSAPDKSGLPSDRFSAERTGGSVSTLTIQRTQQEDSAVYLCASSLSGYEQFFGPGTRLTVL.

The sample holds a few counts of this clonotype. The chain carries TRBV6-1 and TRBJ2-7, with TRBD1 identical over 10 bases. V shed 6 bases, J shed 3 bases, and the junction held 8 bases outside the gene matches. CDR1 and CDR2 from the germline V gene are MNHNS and SASEGT. The CDR3 spans 15 residues. The CDR3 reads CASSPGTGDLYEQYV. The CDR3 nucleotides read TGTGCCAGCAGCCCAGGGACAGGGGATCTCTACGAGCAGTACGTC.